The T cell receptor (beta chain) described here comes from a study of beta chain features in type 1 diabetes. Study-wide results and limits: Possible PCR preference for shorter templates applied equally to patients and controls.

To note about this clone: The antigen is not known.

In all sorted populations, purity surpassed 98%. The whole isolated RNA underwent reverse transcription, so sequencing captured expressed TCRB transcripts. Clones were sequenced by immunoSEQ multiplex PCR, and TCRdb holds only the in-frame ones, with some missing. Found here are 200,000 to 250,000 clones, around 68% of them singletons; the top ten hold around 0.05%. The V gene lost 7 bases and the J gene lost 0 bases, with 12 bases spanning the gap. The CDR3 spans 14 residues. Germline V gene sequence: CDR1 MNHEY, CDR2 SVGAGI. The source of this sequence is a man aged 30 to 39 in good health. This sequence joins TRBV6-5 and TRBJ1-1; D gene unclear. Sequenced sample: naive CD4+ T cells from blood. The chain's CDR3 is CASKRWALNTEAFF. The CDR3 DNA reads as TGTGCCAGCAAGAGGTGGGCTTTGAACACTGAAGCTTTCTTT.